Listed below are T cell receptor beta chains from one sample, sequenced in a study of blood T cells in healthy people across ages. From the 5' RACE reads, TCRdb called clonotypes with MiXCR, one entry per CDR3 protein. The table lists hundreds of thousands of distinct CDR3 sequences, roughly 25% of them singletons. The sample also formed part of further work on T cells of mothers and their children.

Sequences were obtained from blood. These receptor sequences come from a boy aged 10-17 years in good health. Both conserved end residues are part of each CDR3. The D gene is left open where the match is weak. Clone sizes are given selectively: once, few, many, or a class where the clone is expanded.

TRBV27	TRBD1	TRBJ2-1	NA	CASSLAGTESSEQFF	TGTGCCAGCAGTTTAGCCGGGACAGAATCAAGTGAGCAGTTCTTC
TRBV6-5	NA	TRBJ2-7	few	CASSYTRDGEQYF	TGTGCCAGCAGCTACACCAGGGACGGCGAGCAGTACTTC
TRBV29-1	TRBD1	TRBJ2-1	NA	CSVGQVSNPNEQFF	TGCAGCGTCGGACAGGTCAGCAATCCCAATGAGCAGTTCTTC
TRBV7-2	NA	TRBJ2-7	NA	CASSKRASAYEQYF	TGTGCCAGCAGCAAGCGGGCTTCCGCCTACGAGCAGTACTTC
TRBV19	NA	TRBJ2-6	few	CASSIGSGANVLTF	TGTGCCAGCAGCATAGGTTCTGGGGCCAACGTCCTGACTTTC
TRBV12-3/TRBV12-4	TRBD2	TRBJ2-5	many	CASSLLAGGETQYF	TGTGCCAGCAGTTTACTAGCGGGGGGAGAGACCCAGTACTTC
TRBV29-1	TRBD1	TRBJ2-7	few	CSVEVGQTYEQYF	TGCAGCGTTGAAGTGGGACAGACCTACGAGCAGTACTTC
TRBV11-2	TRBD2	TRBJ2-5	NA	CASSLQTSSETQYF	TGTGCCAGCAGCTTACAGACTAGCTCAGAGACCCAGTACTTC
TRBV5-1	NA	TRBJ2-1	many	CASSPGAGAIFVNEQFF	TGCGCCAGCAGCCCGGGGGCGGGGGCGATTTTTGTCAATGAGCAGTTCTTC
TRBV12-3/TRBV12-4	TRBD1	TRBJ1-4	many	CASRTGPNEKLFF	TGTGCCAGCAGGACAGGGCCTAATGAAAAACTGTTTTTT
TRBV6-5	NA	TRBJ2-2	NA	CASSYDRGTGELFF	TGTGCCAGCAGCTACGACCGGGGCACCGGGGAGCTGTTTTTT
TRBV5-1	TRBD2	TRBJ2-3	few	CASSLEPRLAGGPDTQYF	TGCGCCAGCAGCTTGGAACCCCGACTAGCGGGGGGACCAGATACGCAGTATTTT
TRBV27	NA	TRBJ2-7	few	CASSSQGGLVYEQYF	TGTGCCAGCAGCTCCCAGGGTGGACTCGTATACGAGCAGTACTTC
TRBV5-1	NA	TRBJ2-1	NA	CASSLGTRSYNEQFF	TGCGCCAGCAGTTTAGGGACGCGATCCTACAATGAGCAGTTCTTC
TRBV12-3/TRBV12-4	TRBD1	TRBJ2-3	many	CASSPGGPDTQYF	TGTGCCAGCAGCCCAGGGGGCCCAGATACGCAGTATTTT
TRBV20-1	TRBD1	TRBJ1-1	NA	CSARGAGTGANTEAFF	TGCAGTGCTAGAGGTGCCGGGACAGGGGCGAACACTGAAGCTTTCTTT
TRBV20-1	NA	TRBJ2-7	NA	CSASIGGSYEQYF	TGCAGTGCTAGTATCGGGGGCTCCTACGAGCAGTACTTC
TRBV11-2	NA	TRBJ2-7	NA	CASSFLLTAVSYEQYF	TGTGCCAGCAGCTTTCTCTTAACGGCAGTCTCCTACGAGCAGTACTTC
TRBV6-5	TRBD1	TRBJ2-7	NA	CASSSPQGAFYEQYF	TGTGCCAGCAGTTCCCCGCAGGGGGCCTTCTACGAGCAGTACTTC
TRBV5-4	TRBD1	TRBJ2-5	few	CASSFDRGKETQYF	TGTGCCAGCAGCTTTGACAGGGGAAAAGAGACCCAGTACTTC
TRBV20-1	NA	TRBJ2-1	NA	CSAPHRGLYNEQFF	TGCAGTGCCCCCCACCGAGGCCTCTACAATGAGCAGTTCTTC
TRBV10-1	NA	TRBJ2-4	few	CASSESMTVNIQYF	TGCGCCAGCAGTGAGTCCATGACAGTAAACATTCAGTACTTC
TRBV29-1	NA	TRBJ1-1	NA	CSVGSPGPAFF	TGCAGCGTTGGATCGCCTGGCCCGGCTTTCTTT
TRBV11-2	NA	TRBJ2-6	few	CAIHGRPRDGANVLTF	TGTGCTATTCACGGCAGGCCCAGGGATGGGGCCAACGTCCTGACTTTC
TRBV28	NA	TRBJ2-5	NA	CASSPDRWETQYF	TGTGCCAGCAGTCCTGACAGGTGGGAGACCCAGTACTTC
TRBV10-3	TRBD1	TRBJ1-2	few	CAIKGTGSLTRGYTF	TGTGCCATTAAAGGGACAGGGAGCCTGACGCGTGGCTACACCTTC